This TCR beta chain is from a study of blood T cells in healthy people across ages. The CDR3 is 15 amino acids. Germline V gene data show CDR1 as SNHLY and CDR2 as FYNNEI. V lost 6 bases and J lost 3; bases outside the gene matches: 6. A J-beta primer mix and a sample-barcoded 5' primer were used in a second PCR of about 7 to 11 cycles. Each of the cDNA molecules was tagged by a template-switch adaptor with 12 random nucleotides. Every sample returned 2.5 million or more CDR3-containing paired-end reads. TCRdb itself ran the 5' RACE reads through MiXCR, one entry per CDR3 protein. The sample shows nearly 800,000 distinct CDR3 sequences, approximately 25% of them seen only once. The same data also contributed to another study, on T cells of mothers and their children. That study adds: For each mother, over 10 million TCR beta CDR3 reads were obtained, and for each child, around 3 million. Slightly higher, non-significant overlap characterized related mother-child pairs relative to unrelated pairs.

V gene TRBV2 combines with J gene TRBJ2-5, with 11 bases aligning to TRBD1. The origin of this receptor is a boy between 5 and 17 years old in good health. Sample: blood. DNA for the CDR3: TGTGCCAGCAGAGCCGGGACAGGGGGGAAAGAGACCCAGTACTTC. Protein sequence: CASRAGTGGKETQYF.